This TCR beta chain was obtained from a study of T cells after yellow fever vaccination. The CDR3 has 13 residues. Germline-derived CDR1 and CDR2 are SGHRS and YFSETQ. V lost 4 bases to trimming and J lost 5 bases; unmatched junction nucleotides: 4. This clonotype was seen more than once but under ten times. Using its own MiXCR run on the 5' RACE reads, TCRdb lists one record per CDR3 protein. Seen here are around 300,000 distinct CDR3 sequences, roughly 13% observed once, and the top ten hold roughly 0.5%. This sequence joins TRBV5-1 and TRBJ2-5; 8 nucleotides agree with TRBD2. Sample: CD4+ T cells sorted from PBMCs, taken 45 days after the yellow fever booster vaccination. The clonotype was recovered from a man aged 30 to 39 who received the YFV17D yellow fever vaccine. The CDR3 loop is CASSPAGAETQYF. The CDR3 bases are TGCGCCAGCAGCCCAGCGGGAGCTGAGACCCAGTACTTC.